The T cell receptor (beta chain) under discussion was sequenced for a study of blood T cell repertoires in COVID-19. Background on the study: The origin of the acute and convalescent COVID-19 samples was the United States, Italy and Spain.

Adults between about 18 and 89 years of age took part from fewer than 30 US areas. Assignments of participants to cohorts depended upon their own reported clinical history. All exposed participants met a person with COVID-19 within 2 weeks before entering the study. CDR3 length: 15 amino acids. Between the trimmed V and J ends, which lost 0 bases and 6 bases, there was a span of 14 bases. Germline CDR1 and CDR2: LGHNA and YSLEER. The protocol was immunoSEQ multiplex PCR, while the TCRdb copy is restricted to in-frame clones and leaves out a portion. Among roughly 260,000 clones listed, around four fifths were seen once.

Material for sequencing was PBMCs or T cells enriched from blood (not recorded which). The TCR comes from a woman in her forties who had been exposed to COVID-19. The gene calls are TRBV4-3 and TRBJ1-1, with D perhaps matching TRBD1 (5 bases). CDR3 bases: TGCGCCAGCAGCCAAGATGGCGCAGGGATCGCTGAAGCTTTCTTT. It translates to CASSQDGAGIAEAFF.